The subject of this entry is one TCR beta chain. Clones were read by immunoSEQ multiplex PCR, and TCRdb kept only the in-frame ones, dropping some. The sample lists fewer than 1.8 million clones; about 98.5% were seen once. These data come from a study of shared clonotypes between healthy human individuals. The trim removed 2 bases at V and 2 bases at J, leaving 13 bases unmatched. Germline lookup yields CDR1 SGHDN and CDR2 FVKESK. The CDR3 extends over 18 amino acids. Material for sequencing was naive CD4+ T cells sorted from blood. Subset described: CD45RA+ positively selected. The chain employs TRBV14 and TRBJ2-3, with 7 positions matching TRBD2. The clonotype was recovered from a man aged 30 to 39 in good health. This CDR3 reads CASSQFRDYWVPTDTQYF. The CDR3 DNA reads as TGTGCCAGCAGCCAATTCCGGGACTATTGGGTCCCCACAGATACGCAGTATTTT. Full variable domain (missing parts from reference TRBV14 and TRBJ2-3): EAGVTQFPSHSVIEKGQTVTLRCDPISGHDNLYWYRRVMGKEIKFLLHFVKESKQDESGMPNNRFLAERTGGTYSTLKVQPAELEDSGVYFCASSQFRDYWVPTDTQYFGPGTRLTVL.